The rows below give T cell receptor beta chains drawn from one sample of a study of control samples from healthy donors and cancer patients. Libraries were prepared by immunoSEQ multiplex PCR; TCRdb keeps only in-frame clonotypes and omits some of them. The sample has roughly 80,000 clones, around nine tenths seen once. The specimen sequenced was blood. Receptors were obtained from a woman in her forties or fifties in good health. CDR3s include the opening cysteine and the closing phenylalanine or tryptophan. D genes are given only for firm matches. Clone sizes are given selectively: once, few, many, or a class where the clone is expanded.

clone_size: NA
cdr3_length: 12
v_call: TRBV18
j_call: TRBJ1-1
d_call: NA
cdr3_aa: CASSPGRNEAFF
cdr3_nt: TGTGCCAGCTCACCGGGACGTAATGAAGCTTTCTTT

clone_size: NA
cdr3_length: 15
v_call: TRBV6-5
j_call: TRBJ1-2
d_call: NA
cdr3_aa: CASSYSNGAAYGYTF
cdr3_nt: TGTGCCAGCAGTTACTCGAATGGGGCAGCGTATGGCTACACCTTC

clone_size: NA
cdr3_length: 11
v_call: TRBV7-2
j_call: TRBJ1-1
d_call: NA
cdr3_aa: CASSRYTEAFF
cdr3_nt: TGTGCCAGCAGCCGGTACACTGAAGCTTTCTTT

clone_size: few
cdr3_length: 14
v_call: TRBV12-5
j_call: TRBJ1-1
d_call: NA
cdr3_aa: CASGFGSWDSEAFF
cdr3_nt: TGTGCTAGTGGTTTCGGGTCTTGGGACTCTGAAGCTTTCTTT

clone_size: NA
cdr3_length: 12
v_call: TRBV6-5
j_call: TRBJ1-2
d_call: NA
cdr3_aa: CASGHRRRGYTF
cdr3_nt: TGTGCCAGCGGGCACCGGCGGAGAGGCTACACCTTC

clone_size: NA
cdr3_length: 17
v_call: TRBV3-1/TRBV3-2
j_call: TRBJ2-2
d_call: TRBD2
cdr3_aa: CASSHLAGGPGTGELFF
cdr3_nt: TGTGCCAGCAGCCACCTAGCGGGGGGGCCGGGCACCGGGGAGCTGTTTTTT

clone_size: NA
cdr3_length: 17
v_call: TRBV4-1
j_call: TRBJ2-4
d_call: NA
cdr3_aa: CASSQPQRLGSKNIQYF
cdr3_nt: TGCGCCAGCAGCCAACCCCAGAGACTGGGGTCCAAAAACATTCAGTACTTC

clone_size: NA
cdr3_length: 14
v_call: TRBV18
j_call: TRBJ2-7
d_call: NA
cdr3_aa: CASSLLGASYEQYF
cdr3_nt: TGTGCCAGCTCACTTCTAGGCGCCTCCTACGAGCAGTACTTC

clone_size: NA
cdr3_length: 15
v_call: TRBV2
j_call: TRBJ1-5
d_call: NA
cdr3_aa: CASKGQTVPNQPQHF
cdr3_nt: TGTGCCAGCAAGGGGCAGACGGTCCCCAATCAGCCCCAGCATTTT

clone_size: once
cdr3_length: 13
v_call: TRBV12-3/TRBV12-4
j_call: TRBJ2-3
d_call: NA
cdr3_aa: CASSFSAADTQYF
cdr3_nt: TGTGCCAGCAGTTTTTCGGCGGCAGATACGCAGTATTTT

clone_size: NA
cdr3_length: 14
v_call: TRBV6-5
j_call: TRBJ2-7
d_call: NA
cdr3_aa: CASKPGTLSYEQYF
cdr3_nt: TGTGCCAGCAAACCCGGGACCCTCTCCTACGAGCAGTACTTC

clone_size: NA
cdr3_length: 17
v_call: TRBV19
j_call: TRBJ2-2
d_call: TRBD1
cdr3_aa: CASRFDRGHRNTGELFF
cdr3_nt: TGTGCCAGTAGGTTCGACAGGGGGCACAGAAACACCGGGGAGCTGTTTTTT

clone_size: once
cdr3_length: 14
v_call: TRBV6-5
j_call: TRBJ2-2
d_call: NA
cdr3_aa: CASRGALGTGELFF
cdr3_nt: TGTGCCAGCAGGGGGGCCTTGGGCACCGGGGAGCTGTTTTTT

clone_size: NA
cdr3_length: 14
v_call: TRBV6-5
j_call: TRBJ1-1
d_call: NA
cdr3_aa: CASSPDRTHTEAFF
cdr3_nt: TGTGCCAGCAGTCCGGATAGGACCCACACTGAAGCTTTCTTT

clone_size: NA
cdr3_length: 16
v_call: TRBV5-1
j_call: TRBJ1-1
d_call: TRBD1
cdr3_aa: CASSLGTGAMNTEAFF
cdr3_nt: TGCGCCAGCAGTCTCGGGACAGGGGCAATGAACACTGAAGCTTTCTTT

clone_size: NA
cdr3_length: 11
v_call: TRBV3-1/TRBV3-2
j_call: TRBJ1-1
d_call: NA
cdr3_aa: CASSQLGEAFF
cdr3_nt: TGTGCCAGCAGCCAGTTAGGGGAAGCTTTCTTT

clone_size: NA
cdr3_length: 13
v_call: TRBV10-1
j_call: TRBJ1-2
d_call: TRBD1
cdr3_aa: CASGGQGAGGYTF
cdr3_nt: TGCGCCAGCGGGGGACAGGGGGCGGGTGGCTACACCTTC

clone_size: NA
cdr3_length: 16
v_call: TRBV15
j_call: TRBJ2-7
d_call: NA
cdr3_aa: CATSREGGGMTYEQYF
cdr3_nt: TGTGCCACCAGCAGGGAGGGTGGGGGCATGACCTACGAGCAGTACTTC

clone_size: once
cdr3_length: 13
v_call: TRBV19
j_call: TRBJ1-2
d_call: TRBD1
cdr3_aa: CASTGQGGDGYTF
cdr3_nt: TGTGCCAGTACTGGACAGGGGGGCGATGGCTACACCTTC

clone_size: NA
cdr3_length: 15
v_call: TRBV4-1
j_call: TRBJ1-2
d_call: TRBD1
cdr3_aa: CASSQEGTGQGSYTF
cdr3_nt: TGCGCCAGCAGCCAAGAGGGAACGGGACAGGGGAGCTACACCTTC

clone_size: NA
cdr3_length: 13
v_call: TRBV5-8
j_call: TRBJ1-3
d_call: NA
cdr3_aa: CASSLRPTNTIYF
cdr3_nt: TGTGCCAGCAGCTTGCGTCCGACGAACACCATATATTTT

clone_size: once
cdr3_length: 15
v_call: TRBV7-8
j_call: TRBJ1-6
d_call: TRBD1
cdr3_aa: CASSLLAGGGSPLHF
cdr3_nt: TGTGCCAGCAGCTTACTGGCAGGGGGCGGGTCACCCCTCCACTTT